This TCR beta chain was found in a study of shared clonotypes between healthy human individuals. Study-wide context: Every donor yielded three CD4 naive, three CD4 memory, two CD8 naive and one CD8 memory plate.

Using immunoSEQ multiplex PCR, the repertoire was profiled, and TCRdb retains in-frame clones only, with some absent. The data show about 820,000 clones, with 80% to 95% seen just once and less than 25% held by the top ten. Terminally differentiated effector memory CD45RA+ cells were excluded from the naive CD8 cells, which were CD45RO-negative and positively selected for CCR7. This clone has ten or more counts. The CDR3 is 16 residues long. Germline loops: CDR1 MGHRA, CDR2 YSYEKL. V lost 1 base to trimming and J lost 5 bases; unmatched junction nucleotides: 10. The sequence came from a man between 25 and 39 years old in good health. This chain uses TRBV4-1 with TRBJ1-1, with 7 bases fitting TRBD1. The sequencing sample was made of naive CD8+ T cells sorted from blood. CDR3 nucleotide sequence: TGCGCCAGCAGCCAAGCTTTACAGGGGCCTAGGACTGAAGCTTTCTTT. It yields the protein CASSQALQGPRTEAFF.